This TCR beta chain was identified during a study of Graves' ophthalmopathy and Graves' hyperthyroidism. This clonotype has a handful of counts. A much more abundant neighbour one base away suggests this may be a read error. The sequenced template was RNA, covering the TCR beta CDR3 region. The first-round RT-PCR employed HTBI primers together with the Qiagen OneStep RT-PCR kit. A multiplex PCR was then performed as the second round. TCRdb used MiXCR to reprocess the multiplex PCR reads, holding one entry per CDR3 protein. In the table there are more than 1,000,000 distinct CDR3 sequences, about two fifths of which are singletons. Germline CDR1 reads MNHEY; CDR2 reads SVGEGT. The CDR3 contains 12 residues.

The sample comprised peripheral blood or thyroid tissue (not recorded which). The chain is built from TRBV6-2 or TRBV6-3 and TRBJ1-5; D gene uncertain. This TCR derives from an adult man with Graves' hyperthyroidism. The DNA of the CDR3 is TGTGCCAGCAGCCGGAGCAAACAGCCCCAGCATTTT. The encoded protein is CASSRSKQPQHF.